Listed here are 18 T cell receptor beta chains from one sample, sequenced in a study of T cell responses to AZD1222 COVID-19 vaccine. The assay was immunoSEQ multiplex PCR, and TCRdb's table has in-frame clones only and misses some. The repertoire holds some 91,000 clones, with about nine tenths as singletons. Sequenced here: peripheral blood, sampled on day 0 of AZD1222 vaccination. The receptors were sampled from an adult in good health.

CDR3 amino acids: CASSVSANTGELFF. The CDR3, as DNA: TGTGCCAGTTCCGTTTCCGCGAACACCGGGGAGCTGTTTTTT. This chain connects TRBV11-1 to TRBJ2-2; D ambiguous. From germline, CDR1 is SGHAT and CDR2 FQDESV (reference sequence). The CDR3 totals 14 residues. V was pared by 9 bases and J by 0 bases, with 11 bases between.

This clone was seen once. V is TRBV30 and J is TRBJ1-6; D might be TRBD1 (5 bases). Trimming pared 4 bases from V and 10 bases from J, leaving 11 bases between. The germline V gene has CDR1 GTSNPN and CDR2 SVGIG (reference sequence). The CDR3 runs to 12 residues. CDR3 amino acids: CAWTRDRSPLHF. CDR3 DNA: TGTGCCTGGACCAGGGATCGGTCACCCCTCCACTTT.

This sequence joins TRBV7-2 and TRBJ1-4, with TRBD1 as a possible D gene (5 bases). This CDR3 has 16 residues. CDR1 and CDR2 from the germline V gene are SGHTA and FQGNSA. Trimming removed 1 base from V and 6 bases from J, with 15 bases in between. CDR3 loop: CASSLDGGPTDEKLFF. For the CDR3, the DNA is TGTGCCAGCAGCTTAGACGGGGGTCCAACCGATGAAAAACTGTTTTTT.

The chain recombines TRBV6-4 with TRBJ2-1; D remains unclear. V gave up 0 bases and J gave up 0 bases, with 9 bases separating them. The CDR3 contains 16 residues. Germline lookup yields CDR1 MRHNA and CDR2 SNTAGT. Here the CDR3 reads CASSDSTMSSYNEQFF. CDR3 DNA sequence: TGTGCCAGCAGTGACTCGACCATGAGCTCCTACAATGAGCAGTTCTTC.

The rearrangement joins TRBV5-1 to TRBJ2-7; D remains unclear. This CDR3 is 11 amino acids long. Per the germline V gene, CDR1 is SGHRS and CDR2 is YFSETQ. With 3 bases removed from V and 3 bases from J, the gap between germline ends came to 4 bases. The CDR3 protein is CASSSYYEQYF. CDR3 in DNA: TGCGCCAGCAGCTCCTACTACGAGCAGTACTTC.

This clone was seen a single time. The chain carries TRBV30 and TRBJ2-1; 9 bases align to TRBD1. The CDR3 totals 13 residues. V was clipped by 0 bases and J by 7 bases; unmatched bases: 1. CDR1 is GTSNPN, CDR2 SVGIG, per germline (reference sequence). This chain's CDR3 is CAWSVGTGNEQFF. CDR3 nucleotide sequence: TGTGCCTGGAGTGTAGGGACAGGGAATGAGCAGTTCTTC.

The J gene is TRBJ1-5, the V gene TRBV7-8, with 8 positions matching TRBD1. There are 15 residues in the CDR3. Looked up from germline, CDR1 is SGHVS and CDR2 is FQNEAQ. V lost 6 bases to trimming and J lost 7 bases; unmatched junction nucleotides: 11. The CDR3 DNA is TGTGCCAGCAGACGAGACAGGGGAGCCAACCAGCCCCAGCATTTT. It specifies CASRRDRGANQPQHF.

The J gene is TRBJ1-6, the V gene TRBV19; TRBD1 matches at 7 bases. Germline V lookup: CDR1 LNHDA, CDR2 SQIVND (reference sequence). The junction had 3 bases not matched to a gene; V was cut back by 5 bases and J by 8 bases. This CDR3 is 13 amino acids long. CDR3 in amino acids: CASSQGGYSPLHF. The CDR3, as DNA: TGTGCCAGTAGTCAGGGGGGTTATTCACCCCTCCACTTT. Filled out from reference TRBV19 and TRBJ1-6, the complete variable domain reads DGGITQSPKYLFRKEGQNVTLSCEQNLNHDAMYWYRQDPGQGLRLIYYSQIVNDFQKGDIAEGYSVSREKKESFPLTVTSAQKNPTAFYLCASSQGGYSPLHFGNGTRLTVT.

V gene TRBV27 combines with J gene TRBJ1-1; D gene unclear. Germline loops: CDR1 MNHEY, CDR2 SMNVEV (reference sequence). The V and J ends lost 4 bases and 0 bases respectively, with 6 bases between them. CDR3 length equals 13 residues. The CDR3 here is CASSSILNTEAFF. DNA for the CDR3: TGTGCCAGCAGTTCGATTCTGAACACTGAAGCTTTCTTT.

V and J are TRBV20-1 and TRBJ1-6, with TRBD1 matching 7 bases. The germline gives CDR1 DFQATT, CDR2 SNEGSKA (reference sequence). V shed 3 bases and J 3 bases; nucleotides not matched to a gene: 11. This CDR3 comprises 17 residues. The CDR3 region has the DNA TGCAGTGCTAGTTCCCCCTCTCGACAGGGCTATAATTCACCCCTCCACTTT. It encodes CSASSPSRQGYNSPLHF.

This rearrangement joins TRBV6-1 to TRBJ1-2; weak D call: TRBD1 (6 bases). From germline, CDR1 is MNHNS and CDR2 SASEGT. Trimming left V 3 bases short and J 5 bases short, with 22 bases between. The CDR3 extends over 17 amino acids. The CDR3 sequence: CASSDPWGGGRGYGYTF. The DNA of the CDR3 is TGTGCCAGCAGTGACCCCTGGGGAGGGGGGCGAGGGTATGGCTACACCTTC.

J is TRBJ1-3 and V is TRBV9, with D possibly matching TRBD1 (5 bases). The germline V gene encodes CDR1 SGDLS and CDR2 YYNGEE. The CDR3 has 15 amino acids. Trimming removed 4 bases at V and 7 bases at J, with 18 bases between. The CDR3 DNA follows: TGTGCCAGCAGCCTCCGGGACGACTTGGGCAACACCATATATTTT. Protein sequence: CASSLRDDLGNTIYF.

The chain links TRBV25-1 to TRBJ2-7, with TRBD2 matching 13 bases. The CDR3 consists of 15 residues. Germline trimming cut 1 base from V and 7 bases from J; bases unmatched to any gene: 4. Per germline, CDR1 MGHDK and CDR2 SYGVNS. The CDR3 sequence: CASSEFRLAGGEQYF. The CDR3 DNA follows: TGTGCCAGCAGTGAATTTAGACTAGCGGGGGGTGAGCAGTACTTC.

The chain is built from TRBV6-2 or TRBV6-3 and TRBJ1-2, with D possibly being TRBD1 (5 bases). The V gene's germline CDR1 is MNHEY and CDR2 SVGEGT. Trimming pared 2 bases from V and 4 bases from J, leaving 11 bases between. This CDR3 spans 14 amino acids. The CDR3 sequence is CASSYGGAGYGYTF. Here the CDR3 DNA reads TGTGCCAGCAGTTACGGAGGGGCCGGCTATGGCTACACCTTC.

The chain has TRBV10-3 and TRBJ2-5; possible D gene TRBD2, 6 bases. This CDR3 contains 14 residues. Trimming removed 10 bases at V and 4 bases at J, with 19 bases between. The germline CDR1 and CDR2 sequences are ENHRY and SYGVKD. CDR3 nucleotide sequence: TGTGCCAGTCGGGACTCACGTCTCGTAGAGACCCAGTACTTC. This gives the protein CASRDSRLVETQYF.

The gene calls are TRBV12-3 or TRBV12-4 and TRBJ2-5, with D unclear. The V end lost 8 bases, the J end lost 5 bases, and 9 bases lay between the germline ends. CDR3 size: 11 residues. The CDR3 loop is CASRIGETQYF. CDR3 sequence (DNA): TGTGCCAGCCGTATTGGCGAGACCCAGTACTTC.

The chain employs TRBV25-1 and TRBJ2-2; the match to TRBD1 covers 8 bases. Unmatched junction bases numbered 7, after V lost 3 bases and J lost 1 base. Germline V lookup: CDR1 MGHDK, CDR2 SYGVNS. CDR3 length: 17 amino acids. The CDR3, as DNA: TGTGCCAGCAGTGACTTCCTAGGGACAGGGAACACCGGGGAGCTGTTTTTT. Protein sequence: CASSDFLGTGNTGELFF.

The chain joins TRBV7-6 to TRBJ2-5; 9 nucleotides line up with TRBD2. The germline V gene encodes CDR1 SGHVS and CDR2 FNYEAQ. J was trimmed by 5 bases and V by 1 base; bases with no gene match: 2. CDR3 length equals 14 residues. CDR3 sequence (DNA): TGTGCCAGCAGCTTAGGAGGACTAGCGGAGACCCAGTACTTC. Translation gives CASSLGGLAETQYF.